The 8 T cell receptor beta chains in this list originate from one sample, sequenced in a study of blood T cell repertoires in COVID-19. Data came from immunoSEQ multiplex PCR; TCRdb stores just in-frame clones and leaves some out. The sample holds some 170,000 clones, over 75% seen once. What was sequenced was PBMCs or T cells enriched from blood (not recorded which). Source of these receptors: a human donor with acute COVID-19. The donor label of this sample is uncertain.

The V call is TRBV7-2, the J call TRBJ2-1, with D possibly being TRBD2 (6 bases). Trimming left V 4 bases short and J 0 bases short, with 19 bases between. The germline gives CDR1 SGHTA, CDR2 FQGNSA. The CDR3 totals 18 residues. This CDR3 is CASSSPPTTSTSYNEQFF. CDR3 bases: TGTGCCAGCAGCTCCCCACCCACAACTAGCACCTCCTACAATGAGCAGTTCTTC. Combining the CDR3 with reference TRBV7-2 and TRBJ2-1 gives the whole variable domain GAGVSQSPSNKVTEKGKDVELRCDPISGHTALYWYRQSLGQGLEFLIYFQGNSAPDKSGLPSDRFSAERTGGSVSTLTIQRTQQEDSAVYLCASSSPPTTSTSYNEQFFGPGTRLTVL.

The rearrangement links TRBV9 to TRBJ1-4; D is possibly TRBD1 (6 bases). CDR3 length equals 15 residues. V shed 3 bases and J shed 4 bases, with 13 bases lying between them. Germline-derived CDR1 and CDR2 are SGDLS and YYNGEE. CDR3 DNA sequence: TGTGCCAGCAGCGGACGTGGCAGGGGTAATGAAAAACTGTTTTTT. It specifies CASSGRGRGNEKLFF.

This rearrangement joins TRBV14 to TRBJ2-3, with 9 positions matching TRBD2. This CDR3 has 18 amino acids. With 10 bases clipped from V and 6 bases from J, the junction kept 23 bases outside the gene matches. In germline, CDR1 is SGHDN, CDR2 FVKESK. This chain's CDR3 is CATPSHELSGGCGDTQYF. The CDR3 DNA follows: TGTGCCACTCCCTCACATGAACTAAGCGGGGGGTGCGGGGATACGCAGTATTTT.

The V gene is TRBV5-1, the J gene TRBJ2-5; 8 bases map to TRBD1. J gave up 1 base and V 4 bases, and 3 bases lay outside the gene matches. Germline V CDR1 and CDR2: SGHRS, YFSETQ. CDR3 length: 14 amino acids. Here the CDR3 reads CASSHGQGQETQYF. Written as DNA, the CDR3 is TGCGCCAGCAGCCACGGACAGGGCCAAGAGACCCAGTACTTC. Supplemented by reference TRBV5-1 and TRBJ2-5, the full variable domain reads KAGVTQTPRYLIKTRGQQVTLSCSPISGHRSVSWYQQTPGQGLQFLFEYFSETQRNKGNFPGRFSGRQFSNSRSEMNVSTLELGDSALYLCASSHGQGQETQYFGPGTRLLVL.

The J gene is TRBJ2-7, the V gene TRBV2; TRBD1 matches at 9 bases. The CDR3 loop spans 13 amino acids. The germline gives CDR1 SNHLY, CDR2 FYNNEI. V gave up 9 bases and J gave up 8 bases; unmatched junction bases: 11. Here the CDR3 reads CASAGTGLQKQYF. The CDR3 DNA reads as TGTGCCAGTGCCGGGACAGGGCTTCAAAAGCAGTACTTC.

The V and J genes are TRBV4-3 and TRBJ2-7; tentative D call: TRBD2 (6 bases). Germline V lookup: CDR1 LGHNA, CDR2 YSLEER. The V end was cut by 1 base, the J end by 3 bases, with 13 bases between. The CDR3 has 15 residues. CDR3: CASSQAPGLIYEQYF. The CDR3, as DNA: TGCGCCAGCAGCCAAGCTCCGGGACTGATCTACGAGCAGTACTTC.

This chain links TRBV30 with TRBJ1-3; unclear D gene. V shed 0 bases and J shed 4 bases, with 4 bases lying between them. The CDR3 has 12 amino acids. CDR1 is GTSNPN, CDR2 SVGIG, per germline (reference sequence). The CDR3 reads CAWSVQGNTIYF. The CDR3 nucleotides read TGTGCCTGGAGTGTACAAGGAAACACCATATATTTT.

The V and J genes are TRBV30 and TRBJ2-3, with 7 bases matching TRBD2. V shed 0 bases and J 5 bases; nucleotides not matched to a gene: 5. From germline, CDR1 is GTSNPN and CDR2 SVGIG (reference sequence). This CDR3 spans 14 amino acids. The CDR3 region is CAWSVSGGIDTQYF. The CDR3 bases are TGTGCCTGGAGTGTATCGGGGGGAATAGATACGCAGTATTTT.